These T cell receptor beta chains were read from a single sample in a study of Graves' ophthalmopathy and Graves' hyperthyroidism. TCRdb re-derived calls from the multiplex PCR reads in MiXCR, one entry per CDR3 protein. The profile covers more than 300,000 distinct CDR3 sequences, with roughly a sixth appearing a single time and 2% to 3% taken by the ten largest. The sequenced sample was peripheral blood. The receptors derive from an adult woman with stable Graves' hyperthyroidism. Each CDR3 is given with its conserved first and last residue. The D gene is left open where the match is weak. Size tells how often a clone was seen (once, few, many) or the class of an expanded clone, and some rows leave it out.

>many|NA|TRBV28|TRBJ1-6
CASSLGNYNSPLHF
TGTGCCAGCAGTTTGGGGAACTATAATTCACCCCTCCACTTT
>many|NA|TRBV4-3|TRBJ1-1
CASSQDLGVTEAFF
TGCGCCAGCAGCCAAGATTTAGGTGTCACTGAAGCTTTCTTT
>NA|TRBD1|TRBV4-2|TRBJ2-7
CASSQEGQGAREQYF
TGTGCCAGCAGCCAAGAGGGACAGGGGGCGCGTGAGCAGTACTTC
>few|NA|TRBV9|TRBJ1-2
CASIVDMNFCYTF
TGTGCCAGCATCGTAGACATGAACTTTTGCTACACCTTC
>many|TRBD2|TRBV6-2/TRBV6-3|TRBJ2-2
CASSYGGSTGELFF
TGTGCCAGCAGTTACGGCGGGAGCACCGGGGAGCTGTTTTTT
>many|NA|TRBV19|TRBJ1-1
CASSIGWISEAFF
TGTGCCAGTAGTATTGGGTGGATCTCTGAAGCTTTCTTT
>many|NA|TRBV5-5|TRBJ2-5
CASSIEGETQYF
TGTGCCAGCAGCATAGAGGGAGAGACCCAGTACTTC
>few|TRBD1|TRBV3-1|TRBJ2-3
CASSLDRGYDTQYF
TGTGCCAGCAGCCTTGACAGGGGATACGATACGCAGTATTTT
>many|TRBD1|TRBV7-9|TRBJ2-7
CASEGAKSSYEQYF
TGTGCCAGCGAGGGGGCTAAGTCGTCCTACGAGCAGTACTTC
>many|TRBD1|TRBV11-2|TRBJ1-2
CASSTRTGGNGYTF
TGTGCCAGCAGCACGCGCACAGGGGGAAATGGCTACACCTTC
>NA|NA|TRBV12-3/TRBV12-4|TRBJ1-3
CASSLTLIRTDTIYF
TGTGCCAGCAGTCTAACGTTGATACGTACGGACACCATATATTTT
>many|NA|TRBV27|TRBJ1-3
CASSLGPGNTIYF
TGTGCCAGCAGCCTGGGTCCTGGAAACACCATATATTTT
>many|TRBD1|TRBV2|TRBJ2-7
CASKRTGINVQYF
TGTGCCAGCAAAAGGACAGGGATCAATGTGCAGTACTTC
>many|TRBD1|TRBV6-1|TRBJ1-2
CASSRYPGTGAVGYTF
TGTGCCAGCAGTCGATATCCCGGGACAGGGGCTGTCGGCTACACCTTC
>NA|TRBD1|TRBV20-1|TRBJ1-1
CSATPTGGLNTEAFF
TGCAGTGCTACACCGACAGGGGGGTTGAACACTGAAGCTTTCTTT
>many|NA|TRBV20-1|TRBJ2-5
CSARGLDQETQYF
TGCAGTGCTAGAGGACTAGACCAAGAGACCCAGTACTTC
>many|NA|TRBV6-5|TRBJ2-2
CASSYSRDTGELFF
TGTGCCAGCAGTTACTCTAGGGACACCGGGGAGCTGTTTTTT
>NA|NA|TRBV12-3/TRBV12-4|TRBJ1-2
CASSLDMGRGYTF
TGTGCCAGCAGTTTAGACATGGGACGGGGCTACACCTTC
>many|NA|TRBV15|TRBJ2-3
CATSRVYDTQYF
TGTGCCACCAGCAGAGTGTATGATACGCAGTATTTT
>many|NA|TRBV4-3|TRBJ1-1
CASSHEAKGYTEAFF
TGCGCCAGCAGCCACGAGGCAAAGGGTTACACTGAAGCTTTCTTT
>many|NA|TRBV19|TRBJ1-6
CASSIESSYNSPLHF
TGTGCCAGTAGTATCGAGAGCTCCTATAATTCACCCCTCCACTTT
>many|NA|TRBV28|TRBJ2-7
CASSLLTGESYEQYF
TGTGCCAGCAGTCTACTCACGGGAGAGTCCTACGAGCAGTACTTC
>many|NA|TRBV20-1|TRBJ2-5
CSARESSAQETQYF
TGCAGTGCTAGAGAAAGTAGTGCCCAAGAGACCCAGTACTTC
>many|TRBD1|TRBV7-2|TRBJ2-7
CASRFRTGEWYEQYF
TGTGCCAGCAGGTTCCGGACAGGGGAATGGTACGAGCAGTACTTC
>many|TRBD1|TRBV6-2/TRBV6-3|TRBJ1-2
CACYGDSSYGYTF
TGTGCCTGCTACGGGGACAGTTCATATGGCTACACCTTC
>many|NA|TRBV10-1|TRBJ2-2
CASSESGTGELFF
TGCGCCAGCAGTGAGTCCGGCACCGGGGAGCTGTTTTTT
>many|TRBD2|TRBV29-1|TRBJ2-7
CSALVVREYEQYF
TGCAGCGCTCTCGTGGTGCGGGAGTACGAGCAGTACTTC
>NA|NA|TRBV5-1|TRBJ2-7
CASSLASTPYEQYF
TGCGCCAGCAGCTTGGCGAGCACACCCTACGAGCAGTACTTC
>many|TRBD2|TRBV4-1|TRBJ2-7
CASSRGGLAVYEQYF
TGCGCCAGCAGCCGCGGGGGACTAGCGGTCTACGAGCAGTACTTC
>many|NA|TRBV7-2|TRBJ1-2
CASSSNRAAGGYTF
TGTGCCAGCAGCTCAAACAGGGCAGCAGGCGGCTACACCTTC
>many|NA|TRBV11-2|TRBJ2-5
CASSLPGSGETQYF
TGTGCCAGCAGCTTACCGGGGTCGGGCGAGACCCAGTACTTC
>few|NA|TRBV30|TRBJ2-7
CAWSAGAGEEQYF
TGTGCCTGGAGTGCGGGGGCAGGAGAAGAGCAGTACTTC
>many|TRBD1|TRBV19|TRBJ2-5
CASSRQGTETQYF
TGTGCCAGTAGTAGACAGGGGACAGAGACCCAGTACTTC
>few|NA|TRBV20-1|TRBJ2-2
CSAPSAGASDGELFF
TGCAGTGCCCCCTCAGCCGGGGCCTCCGACGGGGAGCTGTTTTTT
>many|NA|TRBV10-3|TRBJ1-1
CAISGGPSEAFF
TGTGCCATCAGTGGGGGACCGAGTGAAGCTTTCTTT
>many|NA|TRBV28|TRBJ1-6
CASSELGLRSYNSPLHF
TGTGCCAGCAGTGAACTCGGTCTACGCTCCTATAATTCACCCCTCCACTTT
>many|TRBD1|TRBV20-1|TRBJ1-2
CSARNLPGQGNYGYTF
TGCAGTGCTAGAAACTTACCGGGACAGGGCAACTATGGCTACACCTTC
>NA|NA|TRBV28|TRBJ2-7
CASSFFSGVQFYEQYF
TGTGCCAGCAGTTTCTTCTCCGGGGTCCAGTTTTACGAGCAGTACTTC
>many|NA|TRBV28|TRBJ2-3
CASSRDRGDTQYF
TGTGCCAGCAGTCGGGACCGTGGGGATACGCAGTATTTT
>many|TRBD2|TRBV6-1|TRBJ2-7
CASSPGDYIYEQYF
TGTGCCAGCAGCCCCGGGGACTATATCTACGAGCAGTACTTC
>many|TRBD1|TRBV12-3/TRBV12-4|TRBJ1-2
CASSPGQDVVDGYTF
TGTGCCAGCAGTCCGGGACAGGACGTAGTTGATGGCTACACCTTC
>many|TRBD2|TRBV27|TRBJ2-4
CASSKQSGRGNIQYF
TGTGCCAGCAGTAAACAGTCGGGGAGGGGAAACATTCAGTACTTC